This T cell receptor (beta chain) was retrieved from a study of blood T cell repertoires in COVID-19. Clones were read by immunoSEQ multiplex PCR, and TCRdb kept only the in-frame ones, dropping some. This table has around 110,000 clones, more than 70% appearing once. The trim removed 5 bases at V and 0 bases at J, leaving 6 bases unmatched. The germline V gene has CDR1 SGHVS and CDR2 FQNEAQ. The CDR3 loop spans 15 amino acids. The sequenced sample consisted of peripheral blood. This receptor was obtained from a man in his forties or fifties with active or convalescent COVID-19. The chain couples TRBV7-8 to TRBJ1-1; TRBD1 matches at 7 bases. CDR3 loop: CASSKPQGMNTEAFF. DNA for the CDR3: TGTGCCAGCAGCAAGCCACAGGGGATGAACACTGAAGCTTTCTTT.